A selection of T cell receptor beta chains follows, all from one sample in a study of breast tumors, draining lymph nodes, adjacent tissues. TCRdb independently ran MiXCR on the multiplex PCR reads; one entry per CDR3 protein. The sample records around 250,000 distinct CDR3 sequences, less than 35% being singletons. The sequenced material came from axillary lymph node tissue. All receptors come from a female donor with breast cancer. Some clones in this sample may be carry-over from other donors' samples. Both conserved end residues are trimmed from each CDR3. The D gene is left open where the match is weak.

D gene: -
V gene: TRBV2
CDR3 length: 12
CDR3 protein: ASCFSAGVSEQF

D gene: -
V gene: TRBV7-8
CDR3 length: 14
CDR3 protein: ASSVGWAETNYEQY

D gene: -
V gene: TRBV7-2
CDR3 length: 11
CDR3 protein: ASSLGGLSEQY

D gene: -
V gene: TRBV5-1
CDR3 length: 10
CDR3 protein: ASRRRQETHY

D gene: -
V gene: TRBV12-3/TRBV12-4
CDR3 length: 11
CDR3 protein: ASSFLPGNGYT

D gene: TRBD1
V gene: TRBV27
CDR3 length: 9
CDR3 protein: ASWDSYGYT

D gene: TRBD1
V gene: TRBV29-1
CDR3 length: 14
CDR3 protein: SVDPPPQGADYGYT

D gene: TRBD1
V gene: TRBV18
CDR3 length: 12
CDR3 protein: ASSPSGGETEAF

D gene: -
V gene: TRBV4-2
CDR3 length: 12
CDR3 protein: ASSPGGDEREQF

D gene: TRBD2
V gene: TRBV6-5
CDR3 length: 14
CDR3 protein: ASSYVLGGGSHEQY

D gene: -
V gene: TRBV20-1
CDR3 length: 12
CDR3 protein: SARDRGGPPLAF

D gene: -
V gene: TRBV4-2
CDR3 length: 15
CDR3 protein: ASSERLLAGGDSPLH

D gene: TRBD2
V gene: TRBV29-1
CDR3 length: 13
CDR3 protein: SVEHPLRGIDTQY

D gene: TRBD1
V gene: TRBV11-2
CDR3 length: 14
CDR3 protein: ASSLEAGGLTSGYT

D gene: TRBD2
V gene: TRBV5-6
CDR3 length: 13
CDR3 protein: ASSLDLAGDNEQF

D gene: -
V gene: TRBV6-2/TRBV6-3
CDR3 length: 11
CDR3 protein: ASSSKSLYGYT

D gene: -
V gene: TRBV5-1
CDR3 length: 12
CDR3 protein: ASSPLASTDTQY

D gene: TRBD2
V gene: TRBV2
CDR3 length: 14
CDR3 protein: ATSASGTTFTDTQY

D gene: -
V gene: TRBV4-2
CDR3 length: 13
CDR3 protein: ASSQVGRGGEKLF

D gene: -
V gene: TRBV5-8
CDR3 length: 11
CDR3 protein: ASSLARNQPQH

D gene: TRBD2
V gene: TRBV7-2
CDR3 length: 14
CDR3 protein: ASTPYGRGDTDTQY

D gene: -
V gene: TRBV12-2
CDR3 length: 14
CDR3 protein: ASRLAETRGTDTQY

D gene: -
V gene: TRBV11-3
CDR3 length: 11
CDR3 protein: ASRQRGNNEQF

D gene: -
V gene: TRBV5-1
CDR3 length: 14
CDR3 protein: ASSLRLAVNSYEQY

D gene: TRBD2
V gene: TRBV7-9
CDR3 length: 11
CDR3 protein: ASSPGLAGEQY